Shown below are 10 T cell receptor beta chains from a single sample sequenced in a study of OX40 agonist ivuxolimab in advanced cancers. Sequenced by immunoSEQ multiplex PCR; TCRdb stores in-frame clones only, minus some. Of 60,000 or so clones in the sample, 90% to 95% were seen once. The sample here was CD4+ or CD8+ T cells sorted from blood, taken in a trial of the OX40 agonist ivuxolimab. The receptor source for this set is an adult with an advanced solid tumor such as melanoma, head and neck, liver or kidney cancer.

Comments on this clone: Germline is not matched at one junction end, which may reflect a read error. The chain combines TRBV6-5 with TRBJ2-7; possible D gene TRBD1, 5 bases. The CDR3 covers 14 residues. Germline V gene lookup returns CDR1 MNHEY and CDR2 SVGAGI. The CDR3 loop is CASSRVTGSHEQYF. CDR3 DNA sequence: TGTGCCAGCAGCCGAGTTACAGGCTCCCACGAGCAGTACTTC.

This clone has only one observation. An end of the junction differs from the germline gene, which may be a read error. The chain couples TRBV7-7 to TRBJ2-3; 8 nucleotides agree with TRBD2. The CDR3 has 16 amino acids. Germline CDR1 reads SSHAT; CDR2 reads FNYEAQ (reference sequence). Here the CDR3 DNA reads TGTGCTAGCAGCTTACAGGCGGGAGGCACTCGGGATACGCAGTATTTT. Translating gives CASSLQAGGTRDTQYF.

The CDR3 DNA is TGCAGCGTTGAGTACGCCTACAATGAGCAGTTCTTC. Translated: CSVEYAYNEQFF. This chain joins TRBV29-1 and TRBJ2-1; D unresolved. The CDR3 is made up of 12 amino acids. Trimming took 3 bases from V and 2 from J, leaving 5 bases between them. Germline lookup yields CDR1 SQVTM and CDR2 ANQGSEA.

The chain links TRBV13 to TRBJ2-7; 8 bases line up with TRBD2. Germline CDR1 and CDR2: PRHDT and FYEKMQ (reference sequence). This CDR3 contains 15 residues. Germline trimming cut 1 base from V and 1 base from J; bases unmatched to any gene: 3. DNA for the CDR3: TGTGCCAGCAGCTTAGTGGGCGGGAGGTCCTACGAGCAGTACTTC. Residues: CASSLVGGRSYEQYF.

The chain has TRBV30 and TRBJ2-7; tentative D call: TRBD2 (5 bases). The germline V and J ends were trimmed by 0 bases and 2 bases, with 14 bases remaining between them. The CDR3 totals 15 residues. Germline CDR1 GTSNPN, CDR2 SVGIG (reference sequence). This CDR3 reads CAWSVGSGITYEQYF. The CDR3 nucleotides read TGTGCCTGGAGTGTGGGGAGCGGAATTACCTACGAGCAGTACTTC.

The CDR3 coding sequence is TGTGCCAGCAGCTTAGCAGGTAGCGAAAAACTGTTTTTT. This codes for CASSLAGSEKLFF. This chain links TRBV5-6 with TRBJ1-4; D is unresolved. Trimming removed 2 bases from V and 8 bases from J, with 10 bases in between. Germline V gene lookup returns CDR1 SGHDT and CDR2 YYEEEE. This CDR3 is built from 13 residues. The full variable domain, completed using reference TRBV5-6 and TRBJ1-4, is DAGVTQSPTHLIKTRGQQVTLRCSPKSGHDTVSWYQQALGQGPQFIFQYYEEEERQRGNFPDRFSGHQFPNYSSELNVNALLLGDSALYLCASSLAGSEKLFFGSGTQLSVL.

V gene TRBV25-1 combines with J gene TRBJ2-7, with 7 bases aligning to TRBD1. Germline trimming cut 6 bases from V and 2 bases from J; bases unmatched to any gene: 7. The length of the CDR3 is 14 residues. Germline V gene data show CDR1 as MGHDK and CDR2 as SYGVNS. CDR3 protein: CASSLTGLPYEQYF. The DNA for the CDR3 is TGTGCCAGCAGCCTGACAGGGCTTCCCTACGAGCAGTACTTC.

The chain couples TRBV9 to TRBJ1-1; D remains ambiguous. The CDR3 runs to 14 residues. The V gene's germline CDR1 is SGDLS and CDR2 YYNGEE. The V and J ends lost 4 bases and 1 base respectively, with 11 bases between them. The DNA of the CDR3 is TGTGCCAGCAGCCCTAGCGGAGGGAACACTGAAGCTTTCTTT. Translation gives CASSPSGGNTEAFF.

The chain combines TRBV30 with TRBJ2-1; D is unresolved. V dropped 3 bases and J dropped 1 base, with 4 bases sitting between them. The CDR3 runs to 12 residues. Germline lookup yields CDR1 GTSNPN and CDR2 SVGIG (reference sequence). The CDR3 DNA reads TGTGCCTGGAGGCTATCCTACAATGAGCAGTTCTTC. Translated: CAWRLSYNEQFF. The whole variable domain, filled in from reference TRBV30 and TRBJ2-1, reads SQTIHQWPATLVQPVGSPLSLECTVEGTSNPNLYWYRQAAGRGLQLLFYSVGIGQISSEVPQNLSASRPQDRQFILSSKKLLLSDSGFYLCAWRLSYNEQFFGPGTRLTVL.

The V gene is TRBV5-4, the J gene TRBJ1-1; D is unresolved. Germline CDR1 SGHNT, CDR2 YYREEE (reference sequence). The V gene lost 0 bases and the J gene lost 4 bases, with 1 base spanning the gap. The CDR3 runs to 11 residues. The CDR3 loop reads CASSLATEAFF. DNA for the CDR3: TGTGCCAGCAGCTTGGCCACTGAAGCTTTCTTT.